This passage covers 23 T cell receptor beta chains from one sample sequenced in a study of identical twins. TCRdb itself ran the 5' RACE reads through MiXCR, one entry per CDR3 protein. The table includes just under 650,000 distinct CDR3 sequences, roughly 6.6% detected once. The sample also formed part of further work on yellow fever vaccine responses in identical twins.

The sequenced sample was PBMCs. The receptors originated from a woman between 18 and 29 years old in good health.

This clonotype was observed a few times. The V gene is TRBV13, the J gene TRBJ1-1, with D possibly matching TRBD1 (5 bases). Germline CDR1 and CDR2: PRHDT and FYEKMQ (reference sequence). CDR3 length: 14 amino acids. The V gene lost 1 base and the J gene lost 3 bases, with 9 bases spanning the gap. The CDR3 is CASSLAGWDTEAFF. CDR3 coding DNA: TGTGCCAGCAGCTTAGCAGGGTGGGACACTGAAGCTTTCTTT. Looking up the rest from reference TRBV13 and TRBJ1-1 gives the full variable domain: AAGVIQSPRHLIKEKRETATLKCYPIPRHDTVYWYQQGPGQDPQFLISFYEKMQSDKGSIPDRFSAQQFSDYHSELNMSSLELGDSALYFCASSLAGWDTEAFFGQGTRLTVV.

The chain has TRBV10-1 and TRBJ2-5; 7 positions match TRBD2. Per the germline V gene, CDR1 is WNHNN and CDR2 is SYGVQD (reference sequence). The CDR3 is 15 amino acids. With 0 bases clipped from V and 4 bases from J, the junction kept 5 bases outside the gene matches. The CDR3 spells CASSESGGRRETQYF. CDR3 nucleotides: TGCGCCAGCAGTGAGTCCGGCGGGAGAAGAGAGACCCAGTACTTC.

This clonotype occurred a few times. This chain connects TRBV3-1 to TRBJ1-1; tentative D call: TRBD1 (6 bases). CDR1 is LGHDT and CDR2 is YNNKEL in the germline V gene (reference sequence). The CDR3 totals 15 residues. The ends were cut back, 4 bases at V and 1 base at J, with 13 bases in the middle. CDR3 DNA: TGTGCCAGCAGCCGCCAGGGGTTGAGGAACACTGAAGCTTTCTTT. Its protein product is CASSRQGLRNTEAFF.

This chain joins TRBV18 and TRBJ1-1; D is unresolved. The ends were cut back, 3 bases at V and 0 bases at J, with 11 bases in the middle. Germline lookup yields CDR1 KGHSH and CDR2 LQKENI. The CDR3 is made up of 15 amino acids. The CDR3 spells CASSPTEGLNTEAFF. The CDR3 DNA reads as TGTGCCAGCTCACCCACAGAAGGGCTGAACACTGAAGCTTTCTTT.

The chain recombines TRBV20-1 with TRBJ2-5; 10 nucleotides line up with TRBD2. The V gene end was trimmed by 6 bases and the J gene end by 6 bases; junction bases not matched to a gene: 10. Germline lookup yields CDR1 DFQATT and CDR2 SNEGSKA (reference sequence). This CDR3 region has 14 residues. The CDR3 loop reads CSALKAGGTQTQYF. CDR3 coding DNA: TGCAGTGCCCTCAAAGCGGGAGGGACCCAGACCCAGTACTTC.

The CDR3 here is CAISELGRSTDTQYF. The CDR3, as DNA: TGTGCCATCAGTGAGTTGGGCAGATCCACAGATACGCAGTATTTT. The chain is built from TRBV10-3 and TRBJ2-3, with D uncertain. The CDR3 covers 15 residues. Trimming stripped 1 base from V and 2 bases from J, with 10 bases between. Looked up from germline, CDR1 is ENHRY and CDR2 is SYGVKD.

CDR3 residues: CASSLRTVGNEQFF. The DNA for the CDR3 is TGTGCCAGCAGCTTACGGACAGTAGGCAATGAGCAGTTCTTC. V and J are TRBV11-2 and TRBJ2-1, with D perhaps matching TRBD1 (6 bases). This CDR3 has 14 residues. Trimming shortened V by 2 bases and J by 6 bases, and 11 bases separated the two germline ends. The germline V gene encodes CDR1 SGHAT and CDR2 FQNNGV.

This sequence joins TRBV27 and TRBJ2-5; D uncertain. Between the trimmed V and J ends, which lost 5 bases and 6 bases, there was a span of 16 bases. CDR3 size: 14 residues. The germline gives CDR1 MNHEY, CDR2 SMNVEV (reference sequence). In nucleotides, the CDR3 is TGTGCCAGCAGTGCGCCCGGTAGTTTGAAGACCCAGTACTTC. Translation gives CASSAPGSLKTQYF.

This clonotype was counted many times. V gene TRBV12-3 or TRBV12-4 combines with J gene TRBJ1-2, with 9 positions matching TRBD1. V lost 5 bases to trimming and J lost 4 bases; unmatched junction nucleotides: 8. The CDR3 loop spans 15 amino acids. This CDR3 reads CASSPHTGGTYGYTF. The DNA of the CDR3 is TGTGCCAGCAGTCCCCATACAGGGGGCACCTATGGCTACACCTTC.

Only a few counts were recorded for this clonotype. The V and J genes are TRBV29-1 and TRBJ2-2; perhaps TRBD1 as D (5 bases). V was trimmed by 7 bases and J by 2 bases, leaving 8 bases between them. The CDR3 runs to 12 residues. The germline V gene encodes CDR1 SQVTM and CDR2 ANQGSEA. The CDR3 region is CSADTNTGELFF. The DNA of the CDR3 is TGCAGCGCGGACACTAACACCGGGGAGCTGTTTTTT.

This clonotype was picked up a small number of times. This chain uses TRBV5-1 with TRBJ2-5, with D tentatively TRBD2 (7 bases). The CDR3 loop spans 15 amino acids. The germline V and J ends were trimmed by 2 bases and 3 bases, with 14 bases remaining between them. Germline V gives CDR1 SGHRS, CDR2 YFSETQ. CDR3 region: CASSFGGPGKETQYF. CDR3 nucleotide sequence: TGCGCCAGCAGCTTCGGGGGGCCGGGGAAAGAGACCCAGTACTTC.

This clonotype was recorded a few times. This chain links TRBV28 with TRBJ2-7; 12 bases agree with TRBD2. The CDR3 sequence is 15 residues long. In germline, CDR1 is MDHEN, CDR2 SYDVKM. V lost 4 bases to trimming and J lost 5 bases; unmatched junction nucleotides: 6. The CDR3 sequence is CASSSPTSGGDEQYV. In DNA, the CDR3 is TGTGCCAGCAGTTCGCCGACTAGCGGGGGTGACGAGCAGTACGTC.

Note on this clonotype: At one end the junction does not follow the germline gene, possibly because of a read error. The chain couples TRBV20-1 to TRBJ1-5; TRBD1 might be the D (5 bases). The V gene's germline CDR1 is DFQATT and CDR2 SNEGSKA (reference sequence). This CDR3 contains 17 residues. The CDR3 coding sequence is TGCTGTGCTAGTAACGTATTTGGCAGGGATAGTAATCAGCCCCAGCATTTT. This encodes CCASNVFGRDSNQPQHF.

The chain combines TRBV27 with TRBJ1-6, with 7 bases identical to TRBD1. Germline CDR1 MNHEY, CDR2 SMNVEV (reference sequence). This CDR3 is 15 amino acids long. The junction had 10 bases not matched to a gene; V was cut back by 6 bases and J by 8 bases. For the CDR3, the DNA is TGTGCCAGCAGAATATCGACAGGGTACGATTCACCCCTCCACTTT. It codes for CASRISTGYDSPLHF.

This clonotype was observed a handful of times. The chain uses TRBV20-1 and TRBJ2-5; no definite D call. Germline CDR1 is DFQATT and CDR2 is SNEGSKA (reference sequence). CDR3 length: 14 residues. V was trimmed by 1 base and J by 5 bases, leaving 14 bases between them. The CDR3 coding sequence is TGCAGTGCTAGAGGGTCTGGGATCAGGGAGACCCAGTACTTC. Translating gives CSARGSGIRETQYF.

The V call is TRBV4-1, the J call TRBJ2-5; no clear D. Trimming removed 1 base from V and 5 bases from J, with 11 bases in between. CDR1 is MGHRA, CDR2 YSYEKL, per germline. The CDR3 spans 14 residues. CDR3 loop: CASSQGILTETQYF. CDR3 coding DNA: TGCGCCAGCAGCCAAGGGATCCTCACGGAGACCCAGTACTTC.

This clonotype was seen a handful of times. The CDR3 DNA follows: TGCAGTGCTAGTGGAGGGTCCCGGGACACCTACGAGCAGTACTTC. It yields the protein CSASGGSRDTYEQYF. The chain carries TRBV20-1 and TRBJ2-7; D is perhaps TRBD1 or TRBD2 (6 bases each). The CDR3 is made up of 15 amino acids. Trimming removed 3 bases from V and 2 bases from J, with 17 bases in between. Germline V gene sequence: CDR1 DFQATT, CDR2 SNEGSKA (reference sequence).

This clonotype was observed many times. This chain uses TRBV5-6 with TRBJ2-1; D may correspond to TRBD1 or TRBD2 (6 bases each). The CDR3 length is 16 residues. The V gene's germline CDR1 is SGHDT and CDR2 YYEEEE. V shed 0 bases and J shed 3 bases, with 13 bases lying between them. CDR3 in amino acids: CASSLEIGGHYNEQFF. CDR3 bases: TGTGCCAGCAGCTTGGAAATCGGGGGCCACTACAATGAGCAGTTCTTC.

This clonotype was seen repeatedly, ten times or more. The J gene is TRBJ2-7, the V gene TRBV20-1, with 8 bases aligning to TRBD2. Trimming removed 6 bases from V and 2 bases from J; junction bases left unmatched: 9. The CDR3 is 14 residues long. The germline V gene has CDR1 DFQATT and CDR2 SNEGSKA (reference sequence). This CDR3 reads CSATVPGGAYEQYV. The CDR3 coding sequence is TGCAGTGCCACCGTACCCGGGGGGGCCTACGAGCAGTACGTC.

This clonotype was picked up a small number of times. The CDR3 DNA follows: TGTGCCAGCAACCCTGGCCTAGCGGGAGGCGGCTACAATGAGCAGTTCTTC. This sequence encodes CASNPGLAGGGYNEQFF. V gene TRBV27 combines with J gene TRBJ2-1; TRBD2 matches at 11 bases. From germline, CDR1 is MNHEY and CDR2 SMNVEV (reference sequence). The CDR3 is 17 amino acids. Trimming removed 7 bases from V and 3 bases from J; junction bases left unmatched: 11.

CDR3 nucleotides: TGTGCCAGCAATGGGCAGGGGGCTGTTGAGCAGTACGTC. Protein: CASNGQGAVEQYV. The chain joins TRBV7-9 to TRBJ2-7, with 8 bases lining up with TRBD1. In germline, CDR1 is SEHNR, CDR2 FQNEAQ (reference sequence). V gave up 7 bases and J gave up 7 bases; unmatched junction bases: 9. There are 13 residues in the CDR3.

The CDR3 region has the DNA TGTGCCAGCAGCTTGTCGGGACAGAGATCTGGAAACACCATATATTTT. It encodes CASSLSGQRSGNTIYF. The chain couples TRBV12-3 or TRBV12-4 to TRBJ1-3; 7 nucleotides match TRBD1. This CDR3 spans 16 amino acids. The junction had 9 bases not matched to a gene; V was cut back by 6 bases and J by 1 base.

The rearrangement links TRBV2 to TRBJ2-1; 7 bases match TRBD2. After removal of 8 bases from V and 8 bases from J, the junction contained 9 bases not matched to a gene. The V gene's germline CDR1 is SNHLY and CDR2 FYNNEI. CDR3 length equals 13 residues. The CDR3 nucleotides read TGTGCCAGCGTCGAGGGAGGGCCGGATGAGCAGTTCTTC. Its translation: CASVEGGPDEQFF.